The 25 T cell receptor beta chains below all came from one sample that was sequenced in a study of T cell responses to AZD1222 COVID-19 vaccine. Assay: immunoSEQ multiplex PCR; the TCRdb copy retains only in-frame clones and omits some. This sample yields 130,000 or so clones, of which 90% are seen a single time; 6% to 9% belongs to the top ten. The input for sequencing was peripheral blood, taken on day 0 of AZD1222 vaccination. Every receptor here comes from an adult in good health.

The CDR3 DNA reads TGTGCCAGCACCAATTCCCAGGGTCGCAATGAGCAGTTCTTC. Amino acids: CASTNSQGRNEQFF. V usage is TRBV11-2 and J usage is TRBJ2-1, with D tentatively TRBD1 (5 bases). Germline V gene data show CDR1 as SGHAT and CDR2 as FQNNGV. Trimming stripped 7 bases from V and 6 bases from J, with 16 bases between. The CDR3 spans 14 residues.

This clone was seen only once. The chain joins TRBV6-5 to TRBJ2-2, with D unresolved. The CDR3 totals 14 residues. The V gene lost 0 bases and the J gene lost 2 bases, with 4 bases spanning the gap. CDR1 MNHEY and CDR2 SVGAGI come from the germline V gene. The CDR3 region has the DNA TGTGCCAGCAGTTACTCGCGCAACACCGGGGAGCTGTTTTTT. This sequence encodes CASSYSRNTGELFF.

This clone was counted a single time. This sequence joins TRBV18 and TRBJ2-1; TRBD1 matches at 10 bases. The CDR3 is made up of 15 amino acids. Germline loops: CDR1 KGHSH, CDR2 LQKENI. The V gene end was trimmed by 3 bases and the J gene end by 8 bases; junction bases not matched to a gene: 7. In DNA, the CDR3 is TGTGCCAGCTCACCCCGACAGGGGGCTTGGGATGAGCAGTTCTTC. It yields the protein CASSPRQGAWDEQFF.

The chain links TRBV19 to TRBJ1-2; perhaps TRBD1 as D (5 bases). Germline values: CDR1 LNHDA, CDR2 SQIVND (reference sequence). The CDR3 covers 13 residues. Trimming cost V 7 bases and J 4 bases, with 13 bases left between them. CDR3 in amino acids: CASKWGLGYGYTF. The CDR3 nucleotides are TGTGCCAGTAAGTGGGGACTCGGCTATGGCTACACCTTC.

The V call is TRBV24-1, the J call TRBJ1-1, with TRBD1 as a possible D gene (5 bases). The V end lost 1 base, the J end lost 11 bases, and 10 bases lay between the germline ends. The CDR3 consists of 12 residues. CDR1 and CDR2 from the germline V gene are KGHDR and SFDVKD. In nucleotides, the CDR3 is TGTGCCACCAGTGATTTCGGAGGGACCGCTTTCTTT. As protein: CATSDFGGTAFF.

The J gene is TRBJ2-2, the V gene TRBV7-2; 9 bases are a match to TRBD2. J gave up 5 bases and V 1 base, and 2 bases lay outside the gene matches. Germline CDR1 is SGHTA and CDR2 is FQGNSA. The CDR3 totals 15 residues. CDR3 DNA: TGTGCCAGCAGCTTAGGACTAGCGGCAACCGGGGAGCTGTTTTTT. As protein: CASSLGLAATGELFF.

This chain uses TRBV28 with TRBJ2-7; perhaps TRBD1 as D (6 bases). The length of the CDR3 is 14 residues. CDR1 and CDR2 from the germline V gene are MDHEN and SYDVKM. The V and J ends lost 8 bases and 2 bases respectively, with 16 bases between them. The CDR3 sequence: CASASGTLTYEQYF. The CDR3, as DNA: TGTGCCAGCGCCTCCGGGACACTTACCTACGAGCAGTACTTC.

The chain uses TRBV5-4 and TRBJ2-1; no clear D gene. This CDR3 is built from 12 residues. CDR1 and CDR2 from the germline V gene are SGHNT and YYREEE (reference sequence). Trimming took 6 bases from V and 7 from J, leaving 11 bases between them. CDR3 protein: CASNDGLNEQFF. The CDR3 coding sequence is TGTGCCAGCAACGATGGGCTGAATGAGCAGTTCTTC.

The chain couples TRBV4-1 to TRBJ2-5; a possible D gene is TRBD1 (6 bases). Per the germline V gene, CDR1 is MGHRA and CDR2 is YSYEKL. The CDR3 loop spans 15 amino acids. V was shortened by 5 bases and J by 3 bases, with 16 bases between the two germline ends. The CDR3 DNA is TGCGCCAGCAGCGAAACCCCTCAGGGGAAAGAGACCCAGTACTTC. Translating it yields CASSETPQGKETQYF.

For this clone: An end of the junction does not agree with germline; a read error may underlie this. The chain uses TRBV24-1 and TRBJ2-5, with D maybe TRBD2 (6 bases). Germline loops: CDR1 KGHDR, CDR2 SFDVKD. The CDR3 is 13 residues long. The CDR3 DNA is TGTGCCACCAGTGATGGACAACGGGAGAGCCAGTACTTC. Its protein product is CATSDGQRESQYF.

The V call is TRBV27, the J call TRBJ1-5, with D possibly TRBD1 on 5 matching bases. The CDR3 has 13 residues. Trimming removed 6 bases at V and 3 bases at J, with 9 bases between. Germline loops: CDR1 MNHEY, CDR2 SMNVEV (reference sequence). The CDR3 spells CASSHRPNQPQHF. Here the CDR3 DNA reads TGTGCCAGCAGCCACAGGCCCAATCAGCCCCAGCATTTT.

The J gene is TRBJ2-7, the V gene TRBV14, with D possibly TRBD1 on 5 matching bases. V shed 4 bases and J shed 6 bases, with 28 bases lying between them. CDR1 is SGHDN and CDR2 is FVKESK in the germline V gene. This CDR3 contains 18 residues. CDR3 loop: CASSPPAPDSWVGCEQYF. CDR3 DNA sequence: TGTGCCAGCAGCCCCCCCGCACCCGACAGTTGGGTGGGGTGCGAGCAGTACTTC.

The chain uses TRBV3-1 (or the pseudogene TRBV3-2) and TRBJ2-5; 9 bases map to TRBD1. This CDR3 has 15 amino acids. The J segment lost 3 bases and the V segment lost 8 bases, leaving 10 bases of the junction unmatched. The V gene's germline CDR1 is LGHDT and CDR2 YNNKEL (reference sequence). The CDR3 sequence is CASPSARDREETQYF. CDR3 bases: TGTGCCAGCCCATCAGCCCGGGACAGGGAAGAGACCCAGTACTTC.

The V call is TRBV7-9, the J call TRBJ1-2; D gene uncertain. The ends were cut back, 5 bases at V and 3 bases at J, with 7 bases in the middle. This CDR3 is built from 12 residues. The germline V gene has CDR1 SEHNR and CDR2 FQNEAQ (reference sequence). DNA of the CDR3: TGTGCCAGCAGCCGGGAGGACTATGGCTACACCTTC. Translation gives CASSREDYGYTF.

V usage is TRBV11-2 and J usage is TRBJ2-1; 10 nucleotides align to TRBD2. The trim removed 6 bases at V and 8 bases at J, leaving 10 bases unmatched. From germline, CDR1 is SGHAT and CDR2 FQNNGV. CDR3 size: 15 residues. The DNA of the CDR3 is TGTGCCAGCAGGTCTGGACTAGCGGCGATCGATGAGCAGTTCTTC. The encoded protein is CASRSGLAAIDEQFF.

The chain employs TRBV10-2 and TRBJ2-1; TRBD2 is a possible D gene (5 bases). Trimming removed 7 bases at V and 7 bases at J, with 23 bases between. From germline, CDR1 is WSHSY and CDR2 SAAADI. This CDR3 contains 16 residues. The CDR3 sequence: CASTLSGDSGWNEQFF. Written as DNA, the CDR3 is TGCGCCAGCACTTTAAGCGGTGACTCTGGGTGGAATGAGCAGTTCTTC.

This chain uses TRBV6-5 with TRBJ2-7, with D unresolved. Deletions cut 0 bases from V and 2 bases from J, with 14 bases between. Germline loops: CDR1 MNHEY, CDR2 SVGAGI. There are 16 residues in the CDR3. CDR3 sequence (DNA): TGTGCCAGCAGTTACTCGAAGGTCACTACTACCTACGAGCAGTACTTC. Its protein is CASSYSKVTTTYEQYF.

The chain uses TRBV5-5 and TRBJ1-1; D is uncertain. From germline, CDR1 is SGHKS and CDR2 YYEKEE (reference sequence). The CDR3 length is 13 residues. Trimming took off 7 bases at V and 3 bases at J, with 13 bases between the two ends. The CDR3 coding sequence is TGTGCCAGCCCCGAAGGGTACGACACTGAAGCTTTCTTT. Translation: CASPEGYDTEAFF.

The J gene is TRBJ2-1, the V gene TRBV7-2, with 13 bases aligning to TRBD2. The CDR3 length is 15 residues. V gave up 5 bases and J gave up 4 bases; unmatched junction bases: 2. Germline CDR1 and CDR2: SGHTA and FQGNSA. The CDR3 reads CASSRGLAGYNEQFF. The CDR3 DNA reads as TGTGCCAGCAGCCGGGGACTAGCGGGGTACAATGAGCAGTTCTTC. Complete variable domain (other parts from reference TRBV7-2 and TRBJ2-1): GAGVSQSPSNKVTEKGKDVELRCDPISGHTALYWYRQSLGQGLEFLIYFQGNSAPDKSGLPSDRFSAERTGGSVSTLTIQRTQQEDSAVYLCASSRGLAGYNEQFFGPGTRLTVL.

This clone occurred a few times. This specimen includes other DNA sequences encoding the same CDR3. This chain joins TRBV27 and TRBJ2-7; TRBD1 might be the D (5 bases). The germline CDR1 and CDR2 sequences are MNHEY and SMNVEV (reference sequence). The CDR3 covers 14 residues. V lost 2 bases to trimming and J lost 3 bases, with 11 bases between them. This CDR3 is CASSLQGANYEQYF. The CDR3 DNA reads as TGTGCCAGCAGTTTACAGGGTGCCAACTACGAGCAGTACTTC.

The CDR3 region has the DNA TGTGCCATCAGCCCACGGGACACAGATACGCAGTATTTT. Its translation is CAISPRDTDTQYF. The V and J genes are TRBV10-3 and TRBJ2-3, with D perhaps matching TRBD2 (5 bases). Trimming took 6 bases from V and 2 from J, leaving 9 bases between them. Germline V gene lookup returns CDR1 ENHRY and CDR2 SYGVKD. CDR3 size: 13 residues.

The genes are TRBV28 and TRBJ1-5, with D uncertain. V was trimmed by 3 bases and J by 0 bases, leaving 18 bases between them. Germline assignment: CDR1 MDHEN and CDR2 SYDVKM. The CDR3 contains 18 residues. The CDR3 protein is CASSLVGQALYSNQPQHF. CDR3 sequence (DNA): TGTGCCAGCAGTTTGGTAGGGCAGGCTCTCTATAGCAATCAGCCCCAGCATTTT.

The V and J genes are TRBV28 and TRBJ2-2; D gene unclear. V lost 8 bases and J lost 4, with 20 bases in between. The CDR3 extends over 16 amino acids. Germline V lookup: CDR1 MDHEN, CDR2 SYDVKM. As DNA, the CDR3 is TGTGCCAGCGGTCCCAACGGGTTTTGGGGCACCGGGGAGCTGTTTTTT. Encoded protein: CASGPNGFWGTGELFF.

The chain has TRBV10-3 and TRBJ2-1, with 8 bases matching TRBD1. Germline trimming cut 0 bases from V and 5 bases from J; bases unmatched to any gene: 6. The CDR3 length is 16 residues. CDR1 and CDR2 from the germline V gene are ENHRY and SYGVKD. CDR3 nucleotides: TGTGCCATCAGTGAGTCAAACAGGGGGGCGGACAATGAGCAGTTCTTC. It codes for CAISESNRGADNEQFF.

J is TRBJ2-1 and V is TRBV7-6, with TRBD2 matching 9 bases. J was trimmed by 6 bases and V by 7 bases; bases with no gene match: 4. CDR1 SGHVS and CDR2 FNYEAQ come from the germline V gene. The CDR3 contains 13 residues. For the CDR3, the DNA is TGTGCCAGCACCGCAGCGGGGGGCAATGAGCAGTTCTTC. It codes for CASTAAGGNEQFF.